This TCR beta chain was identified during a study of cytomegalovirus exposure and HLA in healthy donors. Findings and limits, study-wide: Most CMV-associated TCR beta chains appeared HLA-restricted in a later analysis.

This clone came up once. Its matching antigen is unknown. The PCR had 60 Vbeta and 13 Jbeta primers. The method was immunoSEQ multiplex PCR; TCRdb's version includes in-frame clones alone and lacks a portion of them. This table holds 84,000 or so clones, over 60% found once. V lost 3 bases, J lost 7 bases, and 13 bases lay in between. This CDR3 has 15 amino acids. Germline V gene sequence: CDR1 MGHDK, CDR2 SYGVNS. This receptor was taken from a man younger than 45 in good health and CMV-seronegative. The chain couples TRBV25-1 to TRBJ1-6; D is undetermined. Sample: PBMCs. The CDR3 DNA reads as TGTGCCAGCAGTGACCCCCGGCGAGGGAATTCACCCCTCCACTTT. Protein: CASSDPRRGNSPLHF.